The next 3 T cell receptor beta chains were all read from a single sample in a study of cytomegalovirus exposure and HLA in healthy donors. Primers: 60 Vbeta forward and 13 Jbeta reverse. Method: immunoSEQ multiplex PCR; TCRdb's copy keeps in-frame clones and lacks some. The sample holds 120,000 to 150,000 clones, just over 65% seen once. Sequencing was carried out using PBMCs. The receptors shown here come from a woman aged 55 to 70 in good health and CMV-seronegative.

This chain connects TRBV7-3 to TRBJ2-7; 10 nucleotides agree with TRBD2. The DNA matches TRBJ2-5 better at its end, which makes the J call doubtful. This CDR3 spans 15 amino acids. The V gene's germline CDR1 is SGHTA and CDR2 FQGTGA. DNA for the CDR3: TGTGCCAGCAGCACTCAAGCGGGAGGGCCGGAGACCCAGTACTTC. It translates to CASSTQAGGPETQYF.

The chain employs TRBV14 and TRBJ2-1; 10 nucleotides align to TRBD2. CDR1 and CDR2 from the germline V gene are SGHDN and FVKESK. The CDR3 sequence is 15 residues long. Losses at the gene ends were 0 bases for V and 6 bases for J; bases not matched to a gene: 2. DNA of the CDR3: TGTGCCAGCAGCCAAGAACGACTAGCGGGCAATGAGCAGTTCTTC. This codes for CASSQERLAGNEQFF.

The CDR3 bases are TGTGCCAGCAGTGAGATTCAGGGGCTTTTTAACTATGGCTACACCTTC. Protein product: CASSEIQGLFNYGYTF. The V and J genes are TRBV6-1 and TRBJ1-2; the D gene is possibly TRBD1 (6 bases). Trimming pared 3 bases from V and 1 base from J, leaving 15 bases between. Germline V lookup: CDR1 MNHNS, CDR2 SASEGT. The CDR3 has 16 amino acids.